Listed below are T cell receptor beta chains from one sample, sequenced in a study of T-cell reconstitution after alpha-beta-depleted transplantation in children. Each CDR3 protein gets one entry after TCRdb re-called the PCR reads with MiXCR. The profile covers hundreds of thousands of distinct CDR3 sequences, with 10% to 15% appearing a single time and about 2.2% taken by the ten largest. The specimen was PBMCs, mostly from graft donor cells, collected 360 days after TCRalphabeta/CD19-depleted stem cell transplant. The receptors here all came from a male patient aged 10 to 17 who had a stem cell transplant for acute myeloid leukemia, so the T cells may come from the graft donor. CDR3s include the opening cysteine and the closing phenylalanine or tryptophan. The D gene is left open where the match is weak. Only some rows state a clone size, as once, few, many or a class for expanded clones.

V gene: TRBV27
D gene: TRBD1
clone size: few
J gene: TRBJ2-7
CDR3 DNA: TGTGCCAGCAGTCCCCCAGGGGGTCCCTCCTACGAGCAGTACTTC
CDR3 protein: CASSPPGGPSYEQYF

V gene: TRBV9
D gene: TRBD1
clone size: many
J gene: TRBJ2-2
CDR3 DNA: TGTGCCAGCAGCCCTGGACAGGGGGCAAGCACCGGGGAGCTGTTTTTT
CDR3 protein: CASSPGQGASTGELFF

V gene: TRBV4-2
D gene: -
clone size: many
J gene: TRBJ2-1
CDR3 DNA: TGTGCCAGCAGCCAAGAGGGCAGGGCCATTTCCTACAATGAGCAGTTCTTC
CDR3 protein: CASSQEGRAISYNEQFF

V gene: TRBV20-1
D gene: -
clone size: -
J gene: TRBJ1-2
CDR3 DNA: TGCAGTGCTAGAGAGCAGGGTGTTCCAGGTTATGGCTACACCTTC
CDR3 protein: CSAREQGVPGYGYTF

V gene: TRBV7-2
D gene: -
clone size: many
J gene: TRBJ2-5
CDR3 DNA: TGTGCCACTCAGGAGAGCCTCCCCTGGGGGGAGACCCAGTACTTC
CDR3 protein: CATQESLPWGETQYF

V gene: TRBV7-6
D gene: -
clone size: many
J gene: TRBJ1-1
CDR3 DNA: TGTGCCAGCAGTCCAGCCCCGGTCAGGGCTTTGGGCACTGAAGCTTTCTTT
CDR3 protein: CASSPAPVRALGTEAFF

V gene: TRBV27
D gene: -
clone size: few
J gene: TRBJ2-3
CDR3 DNA: TGTGCCAGCAGTTGGCGACTCTCACTAGGGGGGAATACGCAGTATTTT
CDR3 protein: CASSWRLSLGGNTQYF

V gene: TRBV28
D gene: -
clone size: -
J gene: TRBJ2-7
CDR3 DNA: TGTGCCAGCAGTTTTTCCCTCGCGGTCAGGACCTACGAGCAGTACTTC
CDR3 protein: CASSFSLAVRTYEQYF

V gene: TRBV25-1
D gene: TRBD1
clone size: many
J gene: TRBJ2-1
CDR3 DNA: TGTGCCAGCAGTGCCGGGACAGGGAGGTTAGGTGAGCAGTTCTTC
CDR3 protein: CASSAGTGRLGEQFF

V gene: TRBV5-1
D gene: TRBD2
clone size: -
J gene: TRBJ2-7
CDR3 DNA: TGCGCCAGCAGCTTGATTAGCGGGAGGACCTACGAGCAGTACTTC
CDR3 protein: CASSLISGRTYEQYF

V gene: TRBV4-3
D gene: -
clone size: -
J gene: TRBJ2-3
CDR3 DNA: TGCGCCAGCAGCCAAGACACGAGCACAGATATGCAGTATTTT
CDR3 protein: CASSQDTSTDMQYF

V gene: TRBV27
D gene: -
clone size: -
J gene: TRBJ2-7
CDR3 DNA: TGTGCCAGCAGTTTACGACCGGGACGCTTAGGCTCCTACGAGCAGTACTTC
CDR3 protein: CASSLRPGRLGSYEQYF

V gene: TRBV5-1
D gene: TRBD2
clone size: few
J gene: TRBJ2-5
CDR3 DNA: TGCGCCAGCAGCGGGGGGGGACCCGCGTTAGAGACCCAGTACTTC
CDR3 protein: CASSGGGPALETQYF

V gene: TRBV27
D gene: TRBD2
clone size: many
J gene: TRBJ2-7
CDR3 DNA: TGTGCCAGCAGTTCTCCCAGTGGCGGGAGGGCCCTCCCCCACGAGCAGTACTTC
CDR3 protein: CASSSPSGGRALPHEQYF

V gene: TRBV4-3
D gene: TRBD2
clone size: many
J gene: TRBJ2-5
CDR3 DNA: TGCGCCAGCAGCCAAGATCGCGTAGCGGGAGAGGCGGAGACCCAGTACTTC
CDR3 protein: CASSQDRVAGEAETQYF

V gene: TRBV28
D gene: TRBD1
clone size: -
J gene: TRBJ2-7
CDR3 DNA: TGTGCCAGCAGAGACCTTCTCGGACAGGGAGTGTACCGCGAGCAGTACTTC
CDR3 protein: CASRDLLGQGVYREQYF

V gene: TRBV24-1
D gene: TRBD1
clone size: -
J gene: TRBJ2-5
CDR3 DNA: TGTGCCACCAGTGATTTGAGGACAGGGAAAGAGACCCAGTACTTC
CDR3 protein: CATSDLRTGKETQYF

V gene: TRBV28
D gene: TRBD2
clone size: many
J gene: TRBJ2-5
CDR3 DNA: TGTGCCAGCAGTTTACCCACTGAGCGGGAGGGCCTGAAAGAGACCCAGTACTTC
CDR3 protein: CASSLPTEREGLKETQYF

V gene: TRBV30
D gene: -
clone size: -
J gene: TRBJ2-7
CDR3 DNA: TGTGCCTACCTGAGGGGGGATATATACGAGCAGTACTTC
CDR3 protein: CAYLRGDIYEQYF

V gene: TRBV6-1
D gene: -
clone size: few
J gene: TRBJ2-3
CDR3 DNA: TGTGCCAGCAGGCCTAGGACAGTTCTCAGGGATACGCAGTATTTT
CDR3 protein: CASRPRTVLRDTQYF

V gene: TRBV9
D gene: -
clone size: -
J gene: TRBJ2-1
CDR3 DNA: TGTGCCAGCAGCGTCACCGGAATTTTCACGGGTGAGCAGTTCTTC
CDR3 protein: CASSVTGIFTGEQFF

V gene: TRBV27
D gene: -
clone size: -
J gene: TRBJ2-2
CDR3 DNA: TGTGCCAGCAGTTTAGTCCCGGGACGGAACACCGGGGAGCTGTTTTTT
CDR3 protein: CASSLVPGRNTGELFF

V gene: TRBV28
D gene: -
clone size: many
J gene: TRBJ2-7
CDR3 DNA: TGTGCCAGCACCCCGTCGGTGGGGGAGCAGTACTTC
CDR3 protein: CASTPSVGEQYF

V gene: TRBV15
D gene: -
clone size: -
J gene: TRBJ2-7
CDR3 DNA: TGTGCCACCAGCAGAGCTGGCTGGGGGATCCCATACTACGAGCAGTACTTC
CDR3 protein: CATSRAGWGIPYYEQYF

V gene: TRBV6-5
D gene: -
clone size: few
J gene: TRBJ1-2
CDR3 DNA: TGTGCCAGCAGCTACGCCGCGGCCTATGGCTACACCTTC
CDR3 protein: CASSYAAAYGYTF

V gene: TRBV12-3/TRBV12-4
D gene: -
clone size: few
J gene: TRBJ2-1
CDR3 DNA: TGTGCCAGCAGTAGCCGGGACTCGTTCAATGAGCAGTTCTTC
CDR3 protein: CASSSRDSFNEQFF

V gene: TRBV2
D gene: -
clone size: many
J gene: TRBJ2-1
CDR3 DNA: TGTGCCAGCAGTGACGGTGGGAGCAATGAGCAGTTCTTC
CDR3 protein: CASSDGGSNEQFF

V gene: TRBV9
D gene: TRBD2
clone size: few
J gene: TRBJ2-2
CDR3 DNA: TGTGCCAGCAGCTTAAGTACCGGGACTAGCGGGCGACCCACCGGGGAGCTGTTTTTT
CDR3 protein: CASSLSTGTSGRPTGELFF

V gene: TRBV18
D gene: TRBD1
clone size: few
J gene: TRBJ2-2
CDR3 DNA: TGTGCCAGCTCACCGGGACAGTTTGACGGGGAGCTGTTTTTT
CDR3 protein: CASSPGQFDGELFF

V gene: TRBV6-2/TRBV6-3
D gene: TRBD1
clone size: -
J gene: TRBJ1-2
CDR3 DNA: TGTGCCAGCAGTTACGACAGGGGGAACTATGGCTACACCTTC
CDR3 protein: CASSYDRGNYGYTF

V gene: TRBV5-5
D gene: TRBD2
clone size: -
J gene: TRBJ2-1
CDR3 DNA: TGTGCCAGCAGCTTCCTAGCGGGAGAGTGGAATGAGCAGTTCTTC
CDR3 protein: CASSFLAGEWNEQFF

V gene: TRBV20-1
D gene: TRBD1
clone size: few
J gene: TRBJ2-5
CDR3 DNA: TGCAGCGCCATGAGACAGGGGAGGGAGACCCAGTACTTC
CDR3 protein: CSAMRQGRETQYF

V gene: TRBV28
D gene: -
clone size: few
J gene: TRBJ2-3
CDR3 DNA: TGTGCCAGCAGTTCCTTTAACCAAGTCGAAGATACGCAGTATTTT
CDR3 protein: CASSSFNQVEDTQYF

V gene: TRBV13
D gene: TRBD2
clone size: many
J gene: TRBJ2-7
CDR3 DNA: TGTGCCAGCAGCTTAGGCCTATCGGTGCTAGCGGGAGAGGTTGAGCAGTACTTC
CDR3 protein: CASSLGLSVLAGEVEQYF

V gene: TRBV9
D gene: -
clone size: -
J gene: TRBJ2-3
CDR3 DNA: TGTGCCAGCAGCGTCGCTCCAAGGGCAGATACGCAGTATTTT
CDR3 protein: CASSVAPRADTQYF

V gene: TRBV7-2
D gene: -
clone size: few
J gene: TRBJ2-3
CDR3 DNA: TGTGCCAGCAGCTTAGCTATGGCCACAGATACGCAGTATTTT
CDR3 protein: CASSLAMATDTQYF

V gene: TRBV29-1
D gene: -
clone size: few
J gene: TRBJ2-1
CDR3 DNA: TGCAGCGTTGCCAAAATCCCCTACAATGAGCAGTTCTTC
CDR3 protein: CSVAKIPYNEQFF

V gene: TRBV12-3/TRBV12-4
D gene: TRBD2
clone size: -
J gene: TRBJ2-7
CDR3 DNA: TGTGCCAGCGGAAACAACGCCGTGGGACTAGGACCCGACGAGCAGTACTTC
CDR3 protein: CASGNNAVGLGPDEQYF